These T cell receptor beta chains were read from a single sample in a study of beta chain features in type 1 diabetes. The table came from immunoSEQ multiplex PCR; TCRdb's copy has only in-frame clones and leaves some out. This table holds hundreds of thousands of clones, 15% found once. The sequenced sample consisted of naive CD4+ T cells from blood. The receptors here all came from a man younger than 30 with type 1 diabetes. The CDR3 runs from the conserved cysteine through the conserved F or W. The order of the fields is V gene, clone size, J gene, D gene, CDR3 protein, CDR3 DNA. The D gene is left open where the match is weak. Only part of the rows carry a size: once, few, many, or a class if the clone is expanded.

TRBV5-1	-	TRBJ2-5	-	CASSPGTDSTRGQETQYF	TGCGCCAGCAGCCCCGGGACTGACAGTACGAGGGGCCAAGAGACCCAGTACTTC
TRBV15	few	TRBJ2-7	-	CATSRQGAYEQYF	TGTGCCACCAGCAGACAGGGTGCGTACGAGCAGTACTTC
TRBV18	few	TRBJ2-7	TRBD2	CASSAGTSGRLYEQYF	TGTGCCAGCTCAGCGGGGACTAGCGGGAGGCTATACGAGCAGTACTTC
TRBV7-2	-	TRBJ2-7	-	CASSPVVNLLTF	TGTGCCAGCAGTCCGGTGGTTAACTTACTAACTTTC
TRBV9	few	TRBJ2-1	TRBD2	CASSLSGGAYNEQFF	TGTGCCAGCAGCCTTAGCGGGGGGGCCTACAATGAGCAGTTCTTC
TRBV5-1	few	TRBJ2-7	TRBD1	CASSYGQAGSYEQYF	TGCGCCAGCAGCTACGGACAGGCCGGCTCCTACGAGCAGTACTTC
TRBV7-9	many	TRBJ2-3	TRBD2	CASRARTSRADTQYF	TGTGCCAGCAGGGCGAGGACTAGCAGGGCAGATACGCAGTATTTT
TRBV5-4	-	TRBJ2-2	-	CATNPNPPTANTGELFF	TGTGCCACCAATCCCAATCCCCCTACCGCGAACACCGGGGAGCTGTTTTTT
TRBV7-2	-	TRBJ1-2	-	CASSSPGVGSGGYTF	TGTGCCAGCAGCTCCCCCGGAGTGGGGAGCGGCGGCTACACCTTC
TRBV2	-	TRBJ1-6	-	CASSEVNSSYNSPLHF	TGTGCCAGCAGTGAGGTTAACAGCTCCTATAATTCACCCCTCCACTTT
TRBV29-1	-	TRBJ2-1	-	CSVEGGTIPNNEQFF	TGCAGCGTTGAAGGTGGTACTATTCCCAACAATGAGCAGTTCTTC
TRBV9	-	TRBJ1-5	TRBD1	CASSVEDRGRSQPQHF	TGTGCCAGCAGCGTGGAAGACAGGGGCAGGAGTCAGCCCCAGCATTTT
TRBV20-1	few	TRBJ2-7	-	CSATRNEQYF	TGCAGTGCTACCAGGAACGAGCAGTACTTC
TRBV15	-	TRBJ1-1	-	CATSRDRQNTEAFF	TGTGCCACCAGCAGAGATAGACAGAACACTGAAGCTTTCTTT
TRBV7-9	-	TRBJ2-5	-	CASTPGGDILETQYF	TGTGCCAGCACCCCTGGGGGCGATATATTAGAGACCCAGTACTTC
TRBV30	-	TRBJ2-1	TRBD2	CAWSVRRGSSGNEQFF	TGTGCCTGGAGTGTACGTCGCGGGAGTTCCGGCAATGAGCAGTTCTTC
TRBV1	-	TRBJ1-3	-	CTSSPPDSSGNTIYF	TGCACCAGCAGCCCGCCCGACAGCTCTGGAAACACCATATATTTT
TRBV14	-	TRBJ2-5	TRBD2	CASSQGLAGVKTQYF	TGTGCCAGCAGCCAAGGACTAGCGGGAGTTAAGACCCAGTACTTC
TRBV27	-	TRBJ2-7	-	CASRRTSRGPSYEQYF	TGTGCCAGCAGACGAACCTCGCGCGGGCCCTCCTACGAGCAGTACTTC
TRBV2	-	TRBJ1-5	TRBD1	CASSPDRGDQPQHF	TGTGCCAGCAGTCCGGACAGGGGGGATCAGCCCCAGCATTTT
TRBV28	few	TRBJ1-6	TRBD1	CASRSQGRAYNSPLHF	TGTGCCAGCAGGTCACAGGGGCGCGCTTATAATTCACCCCTCCACTTT
TRBV5-6	-	TRBJ2-5	-	CASFGGLLQRETQYF	TGTGCCAGCTTTGGGGGACTCCTTCAGCGAGAGACCCAGTACTTC
TRBV18	once	TRBJ2-1	-	CASSPTRGEQFF	TGTGCCAGCTCACCAACTAGAGGTGAGCAGTTCTTC
TRBV10-2	-	TRBJ1-2	-	CASIPGRGYGYTF	TGCGCCAGCATTCCGGGGAGGGGCTATGGCTACACCTTC
TRBV5-6	-	TRBJ2-6	TRBD1	CASSPTGAGANVLTF	TGTGCCAGCAGCCCGACAGGGGCGGGGGCCAACGTCCTGACTTTC
TRBV29-1	few	TRBJ2-7	TRBD2	CSVLAGGVEQYF	TGCAGCGTTTTAGCGGGGGGGGTCGAGCAGTACTTC
TRBV27	-	TRBJ1-2	-	CARDSSQASF	TGTGCCAGAGACTCTAGCCAGGCTTCCTTC
TRBV18	-	TRBJ1-1	TRBD1	CASSPGTGTNTEAFF	TGTGCCAGCTCACCAGGGACAGGCACGAACACTGAAGCTTTCTTT
TRBV30	few	TRBJ2-7	-	CAWAGLALDEQYF	TGTGCCTGGGCGGGGCTAGCGCTCGACGAGCAGTACTTC
TRBV30	few	TRBJ1-6	-	CAWNAGWPPLHF	TGTGCCTGGAACGCGGGGTGGCCACCCCTCCACTTT
TRBV6-1	few	TRBJ2-3	TRBD1	CASSEVQGTTDTQYF	TGTGCCAGCAGTGAAGTACAGGGGACGACAGATACGCAGTATTTT
TRBV2	-	TRBJ2-2	-	CASRGDGRRTGELFF	TGTGCCAGCAGGGGAGACGGAAGACGGACCGGGGAGCTGTTTTTT
TRBV7-9	-	TRBJ1-1	TRBD1	CASSFAWDSSNTEAFF	TGTGCCAGCAGCTTCGCTTGGGACAGTTCGAACACTGAAGCTTTCTTT
TRBV29-1	-	TRBJ1-1	-	CSGRRNTEAFF	TGCAGCGGGAGAAGAAACACTGAAGCTTTCTTT
TRBV4-1	few	TRBJ2-2	TRBD2	CASSPRGLVGDTGELFF	TGCGCCAGCAGCCCAAGGGGACTAGTTGGCGACACCGGGGAGCTGTTTTTT
TRBV4-1	-	TRBJ1-1	-	CASSTRLSGTEAFF	TGCGCCAGCAGCACCCGACTCTCCGGCACTGAAGCTTTCTTT
TRBV28	few	TRBJ2-5	TRBD1	CASSLPDRRLQETQYF	TGTGCCAGCAGTTTACCGGACAGGCGACTACAAGAGACCCAGTACTTC
TRBV9	few	TRBJ2-7	-	CASSPNQAQYF	TGTGCCAGCAGCCCGAACCAAGCGCAGTACTTC
TRBV11-2	-	TRBJ2-5	TRBD1	CASSSYTRGMFPETQYF	TGTGCCAGCAGCTCGTACACCAGGGGGATGTTTCCGGAGACCCAGTACTTC
TRBV18	-	TRBJ2-6	-	CASSARGNSHTGANVLTF	TGTGCCAGCTCCGCGCGAGGGAACTCTCATACTGGGGCCAACGTCCTGACTTTC
TRBV7-9	few	TRBJ2-7	TRBD2	CASSPLGGGEQYF	TGTGCCAGCAGCCCACTTGGGGGAGGGGAGCAGTACTTC
TRBV18	few	TRBJ2-7	-	CASSLSSYEQYF	TGTGCCAGCTCCCTAAGCTCCTACGAGCAGTACTTC
TRBV29-1	few	TRBJ2-7	TRBD2	CSVEKGLAGSYEQYF	TGCAGCGTTGAAAAGGGACTAGCGGGCTCCTACGAGCAGTACTTC
TRBV29-1	-	TRBJ2-7	TRBD1	CSVGGQGTYEQYF	TGCAGCGTGGGTGGACAGGGTACCTATGAGCAGTACTTC
TRBV18	few	TRBJ2-2	-	CASSIAGDTGELFF	TGTGCCAGCTCAATCGCCGGGGACACCGGGGAGCTGTTTTTT
TRBV7-8	few	TRBJ2-3	-	CASSPGWADTQYF	TGTGCCAGCAGCCCAGGGTGGGCAGATACGCAGTATTTT
TRBV7-9	few	TRBJ2-5	TRBD2	CASSFHTSGRRQETQYF	TGTGCCAGCAGCTTCCATACTAGCGGGAGGCGCCAAGAGACCCAGTACTTC
TRBV6-1	few	TRBJ1-1	-	CASKPREDTEAFF	TGTGCCAGCAAACCCAGGGAGGACACTGAAGCTTTCTTT
TRBV30	-	TRBJ2-7	TRBD2	CAWLSGGRTYEQYF	TGTGCCTGGCTTTCGGGCGGGAGGACGTACGAGCAGTACTTC
TRBV5-1	-	TRBJ2-1	TRBD1	CASSLAPAGGHNEQFF	TGCGCCAGCAGCTTGGCCCCGGCAGGGGGTCACAATGAGCAGTTCTTC
TRBV28	-	TRBJ2-3	TRBD2	CASSKLRTSGSTDTQYF	TGTGCCAGCAGCAAACTAAGGACTAGCGGGAGCACAGATACGCAGTATTTT
TRBV5-1	-	TRBJ2-3	-	CASSLGATQYF	TGCGCCAGCAGCTTGGGGGCCACGCAGTATTTT
TRBV18	-	TRBJ2-5	-	CASSPVLEPGTTQYF	TGTGCCAGCTCACCAGTGCTCGAGCCGGGAACCACCCAGTACTTC
TRBV18	few	TRBJ1-2	TRBD1	CASLPGQGNYGYTF	TGTGCCAGCTTGCCGGGACAGGGGAACTATGGCTACACCTTC
TRBV21-1	-	TRBJ1-4	-	CASSKTMKGEKLFF	TGTGCCAGCAGCAAAACCATGAAGGGGGAAAAACTGTTTTTT
TRBV4-2	-	TRBJ2-1	-	CASSQAIRGGYNEQFF	TGTGCCAGCAGCCAAGCTATAAGAGGGGGATACAATGAGCAGTTCTTC